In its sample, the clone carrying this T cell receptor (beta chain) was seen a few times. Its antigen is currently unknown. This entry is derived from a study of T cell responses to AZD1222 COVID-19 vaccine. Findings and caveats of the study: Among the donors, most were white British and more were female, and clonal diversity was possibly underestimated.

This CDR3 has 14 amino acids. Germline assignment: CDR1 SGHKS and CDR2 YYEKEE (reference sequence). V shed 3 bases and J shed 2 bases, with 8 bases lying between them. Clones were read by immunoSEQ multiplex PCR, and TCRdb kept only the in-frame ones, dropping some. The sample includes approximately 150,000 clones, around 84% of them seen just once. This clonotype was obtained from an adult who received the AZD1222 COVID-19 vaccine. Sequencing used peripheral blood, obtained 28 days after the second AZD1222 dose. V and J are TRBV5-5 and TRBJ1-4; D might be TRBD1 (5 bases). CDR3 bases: TGTGCCAGCAGCTCGGGACTTACTAATGAAAAACTGTTTTTT. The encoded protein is CASSSGLTNEKLFF.